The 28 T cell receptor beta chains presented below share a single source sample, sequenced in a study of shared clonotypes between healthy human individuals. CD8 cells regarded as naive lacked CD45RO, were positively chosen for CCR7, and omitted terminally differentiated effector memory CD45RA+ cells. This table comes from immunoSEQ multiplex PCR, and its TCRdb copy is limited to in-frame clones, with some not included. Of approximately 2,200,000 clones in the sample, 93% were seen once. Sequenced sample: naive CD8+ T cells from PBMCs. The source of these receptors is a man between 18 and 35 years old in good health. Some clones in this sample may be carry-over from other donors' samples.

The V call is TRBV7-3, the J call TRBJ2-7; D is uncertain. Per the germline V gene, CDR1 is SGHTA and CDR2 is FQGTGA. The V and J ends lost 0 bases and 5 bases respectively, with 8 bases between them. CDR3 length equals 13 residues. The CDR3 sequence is CASSLTSVHEQYF. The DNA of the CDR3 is TGTGCCAGCAGCTTAACTTCCGTCCACGAGCAGTACTTC.

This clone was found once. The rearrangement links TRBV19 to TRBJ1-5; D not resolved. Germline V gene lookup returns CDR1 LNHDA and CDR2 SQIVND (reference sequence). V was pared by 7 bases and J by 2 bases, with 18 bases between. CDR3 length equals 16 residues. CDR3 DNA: TGTGCCAGTACCCTGGGAAGGGCGTCAGGCAATCAGCCCCAGCATTTT. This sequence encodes CASTLGRASGNQPQHF.

The CDR3 DNA is TGTGCCAGCAGCTTACCGAGGGGATCCTACAATGAGCAGTTCTTC. This gives the protein CASSLPRGSYNEQFF. This chain links TRBV7-8 with TRBJ2-1; either TRBD1 or TRBD2 may fit D (5 bases each). The germline V gene has CDR1 SGHVS and CDR2 FQNEAQ. This CDR3 has 15 amino acids. Trimming pared 2 bases from V and 1 base from J, leaving 9 bases between.

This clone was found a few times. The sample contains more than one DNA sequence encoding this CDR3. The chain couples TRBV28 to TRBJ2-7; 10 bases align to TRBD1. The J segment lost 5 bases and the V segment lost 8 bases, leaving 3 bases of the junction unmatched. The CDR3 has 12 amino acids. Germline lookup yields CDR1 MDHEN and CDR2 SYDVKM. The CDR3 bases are TGTGCCAGCCGGGACAGGGGCCACGAGCAGTACTTC. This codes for CASRDRGHEQYF. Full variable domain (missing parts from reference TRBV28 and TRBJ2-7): DVKVTQSSRYLVKRTGEKVFLECVQDMDHENMFWYRQDPGLGLRLIYFSYDVKMKEKGDIPEGYSVSREKKERFSLILESASTNQTSMYLCASRDRGHEQYFGPGTRLTVT.

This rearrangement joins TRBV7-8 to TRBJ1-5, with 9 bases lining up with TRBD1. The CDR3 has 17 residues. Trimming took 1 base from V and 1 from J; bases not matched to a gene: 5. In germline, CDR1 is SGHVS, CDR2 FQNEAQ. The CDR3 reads CASSLVWTGDSNQPQHF. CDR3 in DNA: TGTGCCAGCAGCTTAGTTTGGACAGGGGACAGCAATCAGCCCCAGCATTTT. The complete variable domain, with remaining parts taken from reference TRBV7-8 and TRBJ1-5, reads GAGVSQSPRYKVAKRGQDVALRCDPISGHVSLFWYQQALGQGPEFLTYFQNEAQLDKSGLPSDRFFAERPEGSVSTLKIQRTQQEDSAVYLCASSLVWTGDSNQPQHFGDGTRLSIL.

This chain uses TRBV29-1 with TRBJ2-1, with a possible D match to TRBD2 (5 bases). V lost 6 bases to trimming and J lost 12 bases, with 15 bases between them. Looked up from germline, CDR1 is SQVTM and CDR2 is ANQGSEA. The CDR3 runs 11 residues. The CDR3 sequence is CSVPDIEGQFF. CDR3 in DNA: TGCAGCGTACCTGATATAGAGGGGCAGTTCTTC.

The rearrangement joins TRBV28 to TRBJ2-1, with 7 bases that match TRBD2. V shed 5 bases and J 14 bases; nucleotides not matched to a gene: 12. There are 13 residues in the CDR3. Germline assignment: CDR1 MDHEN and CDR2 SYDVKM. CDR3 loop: CASSRIRDYSEFF. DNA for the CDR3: TGTGCCAGCAGTCGAATCCGGGACTACAGTGAGTTCTTC.

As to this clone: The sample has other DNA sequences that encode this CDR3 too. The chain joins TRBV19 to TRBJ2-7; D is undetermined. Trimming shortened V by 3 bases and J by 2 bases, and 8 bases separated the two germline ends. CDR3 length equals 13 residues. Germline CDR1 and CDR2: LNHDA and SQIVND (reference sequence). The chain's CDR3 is CASSIGPPYEQYF. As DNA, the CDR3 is TGTGCCAGTAGTATCGGGCCTCCCTACGAGCAGTACTTC.

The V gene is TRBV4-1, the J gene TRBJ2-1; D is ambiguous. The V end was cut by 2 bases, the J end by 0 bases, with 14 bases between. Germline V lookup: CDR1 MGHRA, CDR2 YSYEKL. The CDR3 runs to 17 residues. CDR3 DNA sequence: TGCGCCAGCAGCCAATACGACTCGGTGAGCTCCTACAATGAGCAGTTCTTC. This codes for CASSQYDSVSSYNEQFF.

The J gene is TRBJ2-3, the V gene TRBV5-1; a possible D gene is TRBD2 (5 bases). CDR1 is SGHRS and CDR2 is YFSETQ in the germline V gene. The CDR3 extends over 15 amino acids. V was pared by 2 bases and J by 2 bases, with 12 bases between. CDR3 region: CASSFTGILTDTQYF. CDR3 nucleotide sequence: TGCGCCAGCAGCTTCACGGGAATACTCACAGATACGCAGTATTTT.

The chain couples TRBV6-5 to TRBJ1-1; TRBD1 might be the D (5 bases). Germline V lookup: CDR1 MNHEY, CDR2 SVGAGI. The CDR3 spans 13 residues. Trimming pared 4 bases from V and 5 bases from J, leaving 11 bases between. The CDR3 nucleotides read TGTGCCAGCAGTTTAACAGGACGGACTGAAGCTTTCTTT. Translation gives CASSLTGRTEAFF.

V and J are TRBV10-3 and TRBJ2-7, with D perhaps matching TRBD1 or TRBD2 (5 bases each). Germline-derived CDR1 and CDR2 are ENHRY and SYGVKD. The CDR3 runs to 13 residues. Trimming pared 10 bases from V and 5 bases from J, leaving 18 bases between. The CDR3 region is CATQHGGIDEQYF. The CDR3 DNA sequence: TGTGCCACCCAGCATGGGGGTATCGACGAGCAGTACTTC.

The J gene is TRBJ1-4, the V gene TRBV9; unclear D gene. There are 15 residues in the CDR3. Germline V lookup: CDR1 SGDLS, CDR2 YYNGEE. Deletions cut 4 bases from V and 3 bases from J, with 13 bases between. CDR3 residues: CASSLAGNSNEKLFF. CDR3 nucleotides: TGTGCCAGCAGCCTCGCGGGCAACTCTAATGAAAAACTGTTTTTT.

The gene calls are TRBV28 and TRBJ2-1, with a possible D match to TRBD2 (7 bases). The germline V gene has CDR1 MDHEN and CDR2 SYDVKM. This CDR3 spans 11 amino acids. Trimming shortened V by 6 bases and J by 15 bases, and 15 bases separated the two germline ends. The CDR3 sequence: CASRLGASGFF. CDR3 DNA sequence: TGTGCCAGCAGGCTGGGGGCTAGCGGGTTCTTC.

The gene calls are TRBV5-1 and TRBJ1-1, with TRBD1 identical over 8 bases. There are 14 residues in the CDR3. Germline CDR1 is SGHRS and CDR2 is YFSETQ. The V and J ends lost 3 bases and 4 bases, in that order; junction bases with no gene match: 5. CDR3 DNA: TGCGCCAGCAGCTCACCAACAGGGGGCACTGAAGCTTTCTTT. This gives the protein CASSSPTGGTEAFF.

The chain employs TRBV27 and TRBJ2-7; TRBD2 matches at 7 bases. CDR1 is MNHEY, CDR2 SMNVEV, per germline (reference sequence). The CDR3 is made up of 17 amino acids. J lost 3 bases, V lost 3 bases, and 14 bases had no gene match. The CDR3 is CASSLASGPSPHYEQYF. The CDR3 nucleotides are TGTGCCAGCAGTTTGGCTAGCGGACCAAGCCCGCACTACGAGCAGTACTTC.

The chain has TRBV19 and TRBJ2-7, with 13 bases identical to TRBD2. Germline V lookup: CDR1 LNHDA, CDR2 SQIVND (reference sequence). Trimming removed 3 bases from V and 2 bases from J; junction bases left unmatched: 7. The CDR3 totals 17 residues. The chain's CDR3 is CASSMGLAGTTAYEQYF. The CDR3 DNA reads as TGTGCCAGTAGTATGGGACTAGCGGGAACCACAGCCTACGAGCAGTACTTC.

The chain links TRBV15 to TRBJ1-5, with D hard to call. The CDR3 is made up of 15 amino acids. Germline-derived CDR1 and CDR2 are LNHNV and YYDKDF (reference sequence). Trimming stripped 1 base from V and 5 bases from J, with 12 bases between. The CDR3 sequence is CATSRVGVADQPQHF. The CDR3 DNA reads TGTGCCACCAGCAGAGTTGGGGTAGCGGATCAGCCCCAGCATTTT.

CDR3 sequence (DNA): TGTGCCAGCAGCCGCCTAATGTGGAGGGACAGGGTAAGCTCTGGGGCCAACGTCCTGACTTTC. Translating it yields CASSRLMWRDRVSSGANVLTF. This chain connects TRBV7-7 to TRBJ2-6; TRBD1 matches at 9 bases. The CDR3 spans 21 residues. In germline, CDR1 is SSHAT, CDR2 FNYEAQ (reference sequence). J gave up 0 bases and V 5 bases, and 17 bases lay outside the gene matches.

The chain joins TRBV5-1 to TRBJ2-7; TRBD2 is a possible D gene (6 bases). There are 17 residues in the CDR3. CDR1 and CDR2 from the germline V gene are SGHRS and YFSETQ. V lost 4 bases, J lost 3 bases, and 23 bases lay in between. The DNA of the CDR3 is TGCGCCAGCAGCCCCCCTGGGGAGCGGAGGGATCTCTACGAGCAGTACTTC. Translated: CASSPPGERRDLYEQYF.

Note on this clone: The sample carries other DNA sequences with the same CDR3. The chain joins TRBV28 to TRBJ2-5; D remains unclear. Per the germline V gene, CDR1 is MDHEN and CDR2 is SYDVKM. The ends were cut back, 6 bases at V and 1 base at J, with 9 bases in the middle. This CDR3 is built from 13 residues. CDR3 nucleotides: TGTGCCAGCAGCCCGCCCCCCCAAGAGACCCAGTACTTC. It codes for CASSPPPQETQYF.

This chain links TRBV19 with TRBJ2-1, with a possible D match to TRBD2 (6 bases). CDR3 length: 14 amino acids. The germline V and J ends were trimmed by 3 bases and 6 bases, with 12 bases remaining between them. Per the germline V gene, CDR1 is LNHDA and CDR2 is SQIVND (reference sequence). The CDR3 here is CASSMGGVPNEQFF. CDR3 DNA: TGTGCCAGTAGTATGGGGGGAGTCCCCAATGAGCAGTTCTTC.

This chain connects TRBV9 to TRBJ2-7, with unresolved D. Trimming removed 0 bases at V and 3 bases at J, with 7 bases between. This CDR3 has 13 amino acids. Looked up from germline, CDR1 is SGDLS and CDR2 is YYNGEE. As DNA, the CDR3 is TGTGCCAGCAGCGTAGATGGGCGCTACGAGCAGTACTTC. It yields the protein CASSVDGRYEQYF.

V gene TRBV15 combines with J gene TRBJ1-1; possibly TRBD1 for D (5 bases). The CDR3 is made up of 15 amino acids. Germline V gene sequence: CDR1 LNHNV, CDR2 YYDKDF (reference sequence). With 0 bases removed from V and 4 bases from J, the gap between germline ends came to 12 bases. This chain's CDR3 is CATSRDTGWFTEAFF. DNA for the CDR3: TGTGCCACCAGCAGAGACACAGGCTGGTTCACTGAAGCTTTCTTT. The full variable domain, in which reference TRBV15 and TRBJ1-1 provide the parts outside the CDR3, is DAMVIQNPRYQVTQFGKPVTLSCSQTLNHNVMYWYQQKSSQAPKLLFHYYDKDFNNEADTPDNFQSRRPNTSFCFLDIRSPGLGDTAMYLCATSRDTGWFTEAFFGQGTRLTVV.

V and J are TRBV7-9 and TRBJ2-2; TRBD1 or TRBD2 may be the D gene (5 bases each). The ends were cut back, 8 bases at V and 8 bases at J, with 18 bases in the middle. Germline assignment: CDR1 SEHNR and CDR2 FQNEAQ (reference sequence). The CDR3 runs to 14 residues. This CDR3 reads CASGGQGRFGELFF. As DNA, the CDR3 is TGTGCCAGCGGGGGTCAGGGCAGATTTGGGGAGCTGTTTTTT.

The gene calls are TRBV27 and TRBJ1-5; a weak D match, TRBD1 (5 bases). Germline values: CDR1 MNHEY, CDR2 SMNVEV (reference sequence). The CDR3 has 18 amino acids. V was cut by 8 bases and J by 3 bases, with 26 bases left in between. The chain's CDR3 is CASSKAGHLLAPNQPQHF. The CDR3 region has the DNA TGTGCCAGCTCGAAGGCAGGGCATTTGTTGGCCCCCAATCAGCCCCAGCATTTT.

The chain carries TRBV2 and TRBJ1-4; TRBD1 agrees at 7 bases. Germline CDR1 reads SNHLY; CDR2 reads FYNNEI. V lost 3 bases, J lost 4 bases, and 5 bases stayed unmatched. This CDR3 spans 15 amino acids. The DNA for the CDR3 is TGTGCCAGCAGTGACGACCACAGGGGTAATGAAAAACTGTTTTTT. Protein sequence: CASSDDHRGNEKLFF.

The CDR3 protein is CASSKGGATYEQYF. CDR3 nucleotide sequence: TGTGCCAGCAGCAAGGGAGGAGCGACCTACGAGCAGTACTTC. V usage is TRBV11-2 and J usage is TRBJ2-7, with a tentative D call TRBD2 (6 bases). Trimming removed 5 bases at V and 2 bases at J, with 13 bases between. This CDR3 is built from 14 residues. Germline V CDR1 and CDR2: SGHAT, FQNNGV.